This passage covers 22 T cell receptor beta chains from one sample sequenced in a study of T cells after yellow fever vaccination. TCRdb processed the 5' RACE reads anew with MiXCR; each CDR3 protein has one entry. The sample holds 200,000 to 250,000 distinct CDR3 sequences, under 3.5% seen once. Sequences were derived from CD4+ T cells sorted from PBMCs, sampled 10 days after the yellow fever booster vaccination. These receptors were obtained from a man younger than 30 who received the YFV17D yellow fever vaccine.

This chain uses TRBV27 with TRBJ2-6, with TRBD1 as a possible D gene (5 bases). The CDR3 runs to 17 residues. V lost 3 bases to trimming and J lost 2 bases, with 14 bases between them. Germline V lookup: CDR1 MNHEY, CDR2 SMNVEV (reference sequence). The CDR3 is CASSFLGELTGANVLTF. CDR3 bases: TGTGCCAGCAGTTTTTTAGGGGAACTAACTGGGGCCAACGTCCTGACTTTC.

This clonotype has more than one count but fewer than ten. V is TRBV5-1 and J is TRBJ1-1; D gene ambiguous. Deletions cut 1 base from V and 2 bases from J, with 6 bases between. The CDR3 consists of 13 residues. CDR1 and CDR2 from the germline V gene are SGHRS and YFSETQ. The CDR3 DNA follows: TGCGCCAGCAGCTTGAACAGCAACACTGAAGCTTTCTTT. Its protein product is CASSLNSNTEAFF.

This clonotype appeared many times. The CDR3 loop is CASSSTGNYEQYF. CDR3 DNA sequence: TGTGCCAGCAGCTCTACAGGGAACTACGAGCAGTACTTC. V gene TRBV7-2 combines with J gene TRBJ2-7; tentative D call: TRBD1 (6 bases). The CDR3 is 13 residues long. The germline V gene has CDR1 SGHTA and CDR2 FQGNSA. V was pared by 4 bases and J by 3 bases, with 10 bases between.

This clonotype was seen repeatedly, ten times or more. CDR3: CASSLDVGGDTQYF. CDR3 DNA: TGCGCCAGCAGCTTGGATGTGGGCGGCGATACGCAGTATTTT. The rearrangement uses TRBV5-1 and TRBJ2-3, with D uncertain. V lost 0 bases to trimming and J lost 6 bases, with 11 bases between them. The CDR3 sequence is 14 residues long. CDR1 SGHRS and CDR2 YFSETQ come from the germline V gene. Looking up the rest from reference TRBV5-1 and TRBJ2-3 gives the full variable domain: KAGVTQTPRYLIKTRGQQVTLSCSPISGHRSVSWYQQTPGQGLQFLFEYFSETQRNKGNFPGRFSGRQFSNSRSEMNVSTLELGDSALYLCASSLDVGGDTQYFGPGTRLTVL.

This clonotype was counted only a few times. The V gene is TRBV20-1, the J gene TRBJ2-1, with 9 bases aligning to TRBD2. The CDR3 runs to 13 residues. CDR1 and CDR2 from the germline V gene are DFQATT and SNEGSKA (reference sequence). Trimming took 4 bases from V and 4 from J; bases not matched to a gene: 2. The CDR3 reads CSAKSGGYNEQFF. DNA for the CDR3: TGCAGTGCTAAAAGCGGGGGGTACAATGAGCAGTTCTTC.

This clonotype was seen more than once but under ten times. The V call is TRBV23-1, the J call TRBJ2-5; 7 nucleotides line up with TRBD2. TRBV23-1 qualifies as an ORF whose function is uncertain. This CDR3 contains 13 residues. V shed 11 bases, J shed 4 bases, and the junction held 10 bases outside the gene matches. The DNA of the CDR3 is TGCGCCGTTACGTGGGGACTAAGAGAGACCCAGTACTTC. Protein: CAVTWGLRETQYF.

This clonotype occurred many times. V usage is TRBV10-3 and J usage is TRBJ2-2; 7 bases are shared with TRBD1. The CDR3 loop spans 14 amino acids. Germline assignment: CDR1 ENHRY and CDR2 SYGVKD. The junction had 3 bases not matched to a gene; V was cut back by 5 bases and J by 3 bases. CDR3 residues: CAISLTGHTGELFF. The CDR3 bases are TGTGCCATCAGTTTGACAGGGCACACCGGGGAGCTGTTTTTT.

This clonotype was seen a few times. J is TRBJ2-7 and V is TRBV6-1; D uncertain. Trimming removed 5 bases from V and 0 bases from J, with 11 bases in between. From germline, CDR1 is MNHNS and CDR2 SASEGT. This CDR3 contains 14 residues. CDR3 region: CASSKEGPSYEQYF. For the CDR3, the DNA is TGTGCCAGCAGTAAAGAAGGGCCCTCCTACGAGCAGTACTTC.

The rearrangement joins TRBV5-1 to TRBJ1-1, with TRBD1 identical over 7 bases. Trimming at V came to 4 bases and at J to 0 bases, leaving 9 bases not matched to a gene. The germline V gene encodes CDR1 SGHRS and CDR2 YFSETQ. CDR3 length equals 16 residues. CDR3 protein: CASSLWGQQMNTEAFF. In DNA, the CDR3 is TGCGCCAGCAGCCTGTGGGGACAGCAAATGAACACTGAAGCTTTCTTT.

This clonotype has ten or more counts. V is TRBV7-2 and J is TRBJ1-3; D is perhaps TRBD1 (6 bases). The V end lost 6 bases, the J end lost 4 bases, and 13 bases lay between the germline ends. This CDR3 comprises 14 residues. Looked up from germline, CDR1 is SGHTA and CDR2 is FQGNSA. CDR3 sequence: CASRPTGIGNTIYF. CDR3 coding DNA: TGTGCCAGCAGACCTACAGGGATCGGAAACACCATATATTTT.

A few counts support this clonotype. This chain links TRBV3-1 with TRBJ2-5, with 7 bases lining up with TRBD2. CDR3 size: 15 residues. V lost 0 bases, J lost 9 bases, and 10 bases stayed unmatched. Germline V gene lookup returns CDR1 LGHDT and CDR2 YNNKEL (reference sequence). CDR3 nucleotide sequence: TGTGCCAGCAGCCAAGATCCCCGTCTGGGGGGGGCCCAGTACTTC. It encodes CASSQDPRLGGAQYF.

This chain links TRBV4-2 with TRBJ2-3, with TRBD2 matching over 7 bases. Trimming at V came to 1 base and at J to 3 bases, leaving 4 bases not matched to a gene. The germline gives CDR1 LGHNA, CDR2 YNFKEQ. The CDR3 is made up of 15 amino acids. The CDR3: CASSQVGEGTDTQYF. DNA for the CDR3: TGTGCCAGCAGCCAAGTAGGGGAGGGAACAGATACGCAGTATTTT.

This clonotype was counted a few times. The chain is built from TRBV9 and TRBJ1-3, with D possibly matching TRBD1 (5 bases). CDR3 length: 15 residues. From germline, CDR1 is SGDLS and CDR2 YYNGEE. Trimming cost V 3 bases and J 1 base, with 11 bases left between them. CDR3 residues: CASSGGGTSGNTIYF. DNA for the CDR3: TGTGCCAGCAGCGGCGGGGGGACGTCTGGAAACACCATATATTTT.

This clonotype showed up many times. This sequence joins TRBV3-1 and TRBJ2-1; 16 bases agree with TRBD2. The CDR3 loop spans 17 amino acids. The ends lost 4 bases at V and 6 bases at J; junction bases unmatched: 6. Germline-derived CDR1 and CDR2 are LGHDT and YNNKEL (reference sequence). The CDR3 region is CASSPGTSGGGRNEQFF. CDR3 in DNA: TGTGCCAGCAGCCCCGGGACTAGCGGGGGGGGCCGCAATGAGCAGTTCTTC.

The chain links TRBV27 to TRBJ1-6; D not resolved. V was shortened by 6 bases and J by 0 bases, with 6 bases between the two germline ends. The CDR3 consists of 14 residues. Germline V lookup: CDR1 MNHEY, CDR2 SMNVEV (reference sequence). The CDR3 protein is CASRSGSYNSPLHF. The CDR3 region has the DNA TGTGCCAGCAGGTCCGGCTCCTATAATTCACCCCTCCACTTT.

V and J are TRBV11-2 and TRBJ2-3, with a tentative D call TRBD1 (6 bases). The CDR3 is 15 amino acids. The germline gives CDR1 SGHAT, CDR2 FQNNGV. V dropped 1 base and J dropped 1 base, with 9 bases sitting between them. The CDR3 region is CASSLGGTRTDTQYF. The CDR3 region has the DNA TGTGCCAGCAGCTTAGGGGGGACACGCACAGATACGCAGTATTTT.

This clonotype was seen many times. The V and J genes are TRBV20-1 and TRBJ1-5; D is perhaps TRBD1 (5 bases). Trimming left V 3 bases short and J 6 bases short, with 12 bases between. Germline loops: CDR1 DFQATT, CDR2 SNEGSKA (reference sequence). The CDR3 spans 13 residues. CDR3 sequence: CSASRAGIQPQHF. The DNA for the CDR3 is TGCAGTGCTAGCCGGGCAGGGATTCAGCCCCAGCATTTT.

This clonotype was seen ten or more times. The V call is TRBV6-2 or TRBV6-3, the J call TRBJ2-7; 8 nucleotides line up with TRBD1. Germline CDR1 is MNHEY and CDR2 is SVGEGT. V shed 4 bases, J shed 0 bases, and the junction held 2 bases outside the gene matches. The CDR3 loop spans 14 amino acids. CDR3 DNA: TGTGCCAGCAGTTGGGGACAGGTCTCCTACGAGCAGTACGTC. Its translation: CASSWGQVSYEQYV.

This clonotype was counted at least ten times. The chain links TRBV7-7 to TRBJ2-5; TRBD2 matches at 12 bases. J gave up 5 bases and V 3 bases, and 7 bases lay outside the gene matches. The CDR3 runs to 16 residues. Germline CDR1 and CDR2: SSHAT and FNYEAQ (reference sequence). In DNA form, the CDR3 reads TGTGCCAGCAGCTTGGGGACTAGCGGGCTTTCGGAGACCCAGTACTTC. Encoded protein: CASSLGTSGLSETQYF.

The chain couples TRBV15 to TRBJ1-4; no definite D call. V was trimmed by 6 bases and J by 6 bases, leaving 17 bases between them. There are 15 residues in the CDR3. Germline V gives CDR1 LNHNV, CDR2 YYDKDF (reference sequence). In DNA, the CDR3 is TGTGCCACCAGTCCGTTCAGGTCGAAGGATGAAAAACTGTTTTTT. It specifies CATSPFRSKDEKLFF.

Many counts were recorded for this clonotype. The chain links TRBV6-5 to TRBJ1-2; 8 bases match TRBD1. CDR1 and CDR2 (germline): MNHEY, SVGAGI. The J segment lost 6 bases and the V segment lost 7 bases, leaving 7 bases of the junction unmatched. This CDR3 comprises 13 residues. In DNA, the CDR3 is TGTGCCAGCAATAATGGACAGGGTCATGGCTACACCTTC. This encodes CASNNGQGHGYTF.

J is TRBJ1-5 and V is TRBV19, with D perhaps TRBD1 (5 bases). The CDR3 is 14 residues long. The V end lost 7 bases, the J end lost 4 bases, and 14 bases lay between the germline ends. CDR1 is LNHDA, CDR2 SQIVND, per germline (reference sequence). CDR3 nucleotide sequence: TGTGCCAGTAATGCGGGGGGTCGGAATCAGCCCCAGCATTTT. Amino acid sequence: CASNAGGRNQPQHF.